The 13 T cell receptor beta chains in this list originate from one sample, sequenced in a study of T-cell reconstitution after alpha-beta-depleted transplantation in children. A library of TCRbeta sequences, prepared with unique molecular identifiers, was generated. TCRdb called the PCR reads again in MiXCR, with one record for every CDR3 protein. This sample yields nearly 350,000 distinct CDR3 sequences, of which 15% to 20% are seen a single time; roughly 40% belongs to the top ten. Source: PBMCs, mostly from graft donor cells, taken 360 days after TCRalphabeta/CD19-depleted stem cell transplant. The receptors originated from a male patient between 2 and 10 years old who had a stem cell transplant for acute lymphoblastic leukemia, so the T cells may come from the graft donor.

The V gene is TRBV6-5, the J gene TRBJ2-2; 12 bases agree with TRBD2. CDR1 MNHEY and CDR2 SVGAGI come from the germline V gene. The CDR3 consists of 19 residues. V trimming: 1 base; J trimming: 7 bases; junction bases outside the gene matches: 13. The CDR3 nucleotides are TGTGCCAGCAGTTACTTACTTGCCCTCGGGACTAGCGGGCGCGGGGAGCTGTTTTTT. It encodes CASSYLLALGTSGRGELFF.

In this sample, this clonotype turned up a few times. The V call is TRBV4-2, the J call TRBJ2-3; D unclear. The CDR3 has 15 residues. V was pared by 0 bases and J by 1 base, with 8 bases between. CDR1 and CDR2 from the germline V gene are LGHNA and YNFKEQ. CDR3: CASSQDGFGTDTQYF. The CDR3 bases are TGTGCCAGCAGCCAAGATGGTTTCGGCACAGATACGCAGTATTTT.

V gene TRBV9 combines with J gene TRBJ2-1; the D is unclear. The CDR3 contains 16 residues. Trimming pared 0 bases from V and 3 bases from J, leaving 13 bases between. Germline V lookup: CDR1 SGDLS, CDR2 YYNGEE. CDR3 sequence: CASSVAPQPYYNEQFF. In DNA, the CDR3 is TGTGCCAGCAGCGTAGCCCCCCAGCCTTACTACAATGAGCAGTTCTTC. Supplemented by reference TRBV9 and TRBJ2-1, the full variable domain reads DSGVTQTPKHLITATGQRVTLRCSPRSGDLSVYWYQQSLDQGLQFLIQYYNGEERAKGNILERFSAQQFPDLHSELNLSSLELGDSALYFCASSVAPQPYYNEQFFGPGTRLTVL.

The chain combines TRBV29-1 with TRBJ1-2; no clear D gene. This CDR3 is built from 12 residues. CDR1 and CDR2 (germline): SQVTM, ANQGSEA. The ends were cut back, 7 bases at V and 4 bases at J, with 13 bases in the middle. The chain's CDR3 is CSGELGGYGYTF. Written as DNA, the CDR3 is TGCAGCGGGGAGCTGGGTGGCTATGGCTACACCTTC.

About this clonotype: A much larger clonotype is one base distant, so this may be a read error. As DNA, the CDR3 is TGTTCCAGCAGCTTAGATGATACGCAGTATTTT. Encoded protein: CSSSLDDTQYF. The rearrangement uses TRBV7-9 and TRBJ2-3; D gene unclear. The CDR3 contains 11 residues. Per germline, CDR1 SEHNR and CDR2 FQNEAQ (reference sequence). Variable domain in full (rest from reference TRBV7-9 and TRBJ2-3): DTGVSQNPRHKITKRGQNVTFRCDPISEHNRLYWYRQTLGQGPEFLTYFQNEAQLEKSRLLSDRFSAERPKGSFSTLEIQRTEQGDSAMYLCSSSLDDTQYFGPGTRLTVL.

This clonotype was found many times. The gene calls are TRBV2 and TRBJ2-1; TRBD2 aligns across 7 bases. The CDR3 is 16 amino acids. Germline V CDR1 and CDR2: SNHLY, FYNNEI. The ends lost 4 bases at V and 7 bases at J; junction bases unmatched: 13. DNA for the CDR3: TGTGCCAGCAGTGCGACCGTCAGCGGGAATAAAAATGAGCAGTTCTTC. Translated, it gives CASSATVSGNKNEQFF.

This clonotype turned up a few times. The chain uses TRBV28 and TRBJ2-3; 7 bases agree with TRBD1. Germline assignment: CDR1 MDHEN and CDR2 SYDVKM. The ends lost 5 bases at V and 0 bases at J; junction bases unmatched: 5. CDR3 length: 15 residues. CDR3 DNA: TGTGCCAGCAGTCCGGGACAGACTAGCACAGATACGCAGTATTTT. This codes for CASSPGQTSTDTQYF.

The CDR3 reads CASSLKDTDTQYF. CDR3 coding DNA: TGCGCCAGCAGCTTGAAAGACACAGATACGCAGTATTTT. The V call is TRBV5-1, the J call TRBJ2-3; D not resolved. The V gene's germline CDR1 is SGHRS and CDR2 YFSETQ. The CDR3 extends over 13 amino acids. Deletions cut 1 base from V and 2 bases from J, with 5 bases between.

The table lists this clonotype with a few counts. CDR3 loop: CASSLGEEFLNTDTQYF. The CDR3 DNA reads as TGCGCCAGCAGCCTGGGTGAAGAGTTCCTTAACACAGATACGCAGTATTTT. The rearrangement uses TRBV4-3 and TRBJ2-3, with no clear D. The V and J ends lost 4 bases and 2 bases respectively, with 19 bases between them. Per germline, CDR1 LGHNA and CDR2 YSLEER. The CDR3 length is 17 residues.

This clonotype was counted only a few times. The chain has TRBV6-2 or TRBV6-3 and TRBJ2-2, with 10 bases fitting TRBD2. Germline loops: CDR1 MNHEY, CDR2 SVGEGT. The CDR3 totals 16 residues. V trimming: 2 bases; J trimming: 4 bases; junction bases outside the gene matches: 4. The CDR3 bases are TGTGCCAGCAGTTACCCAGCGGGAGGGATCACCGGGGAGCTGTTTTTT. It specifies CASSYPAGGITGELFF.

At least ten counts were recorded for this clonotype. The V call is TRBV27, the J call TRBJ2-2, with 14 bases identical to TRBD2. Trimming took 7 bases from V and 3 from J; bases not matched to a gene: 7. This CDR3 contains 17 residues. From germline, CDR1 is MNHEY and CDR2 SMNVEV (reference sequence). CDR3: CASKGLAGVGHTGELFF. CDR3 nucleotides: TGTGCCAGCAAGGGACTAGCGGGAGTGGGACACACCGGGGAGCTGTTTTTT.

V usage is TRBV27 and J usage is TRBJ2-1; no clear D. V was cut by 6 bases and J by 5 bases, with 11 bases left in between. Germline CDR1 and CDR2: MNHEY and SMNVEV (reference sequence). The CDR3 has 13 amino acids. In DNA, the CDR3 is TGTGCCAGCAGAAGACTTCGGAACAATGAGCAGTTCTTC. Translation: CASRRLRNNEQFF.

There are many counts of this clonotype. In DNA form, the CDR3 reads TGTGCCAGCAGCCCTGAGACAGGGACGGGCACCGGGGAGCTGTTTTTT. Protein: CASSPETGTGTGELFF. V is TRBV6-5 and J is TRBJ2-2; TRBD1 agrees at 7 bases. From germline, CDR1 is MNHEY and CDR2 SVGAGI. The ends lost 6 bases at V and 4 bases at J; junction bases unmatched: 11. The CDR3 covers 16 residues.